The present T cell receptor beta chain was sequenced within a study of cytomegalovirus exposure and HLA in healthy donors (dated by TCRdb to 2016 to 2017). Regarding the complete study: An earlier analysis of several hundred of the donors reported 250 to 350 Gb of sequence data and more than 90 million unique TCR beta sequences from roughly 180 million T cells. An early release that covered some 630 HLA-typed donors contained approximately 320 gigabases of sequencing data and about 93 million unique TCR sequences. Of the approximately 370 genotyped donors, 65% to 90% were placed in the genetic ancestry cluster associated with self-reported Caucasian donors. The study aimed to test whether cataloging public T cell receptors could reveal signatures of past pathogen exposure. The study profiled the T cell repertoires of hundreds of subjects by immunosequencing and related them to cytomegalovirus serostatus. A separate validation cohort of 90 to 150 different subjects was used in addition to the approximately 640-subject first cohort. To predict cytomegalovirus infection status, the study combined high-throughput TCR immunosequencing, statistical association of individual TCRs with disease status, and machine learning. A later analysis re-analyzed previously published TCR beta repertoires from approximately 700 donors and added high-resolution HLA genotyping to study TCR occurrence patterns. In the later analysis, no new phenotypic data were used to find candidate immune exposures; instead, reliance was placed on TCR beta sequences and their occurrence across donors. To decide whether each TCR beta V gene segment behaved as functional or pseudogenic, an earlier analysis of fewer than 750 of the donors relied on high-throughput TCR beta sequencing. Donor age, sex, ethnicity and CMV serostatus were compiled together with the repertoire data. Genome-wide SNP genotypes for about 65% of the 666 donors were used in a later genetic analysis, which treated that subset as a discovery cohort. Every repertoire in the discovery cohort had been generated on one and the same sequencing platform. HLA typing included class I and class II loci at four-digit resolution. Typing coverage differed by locus: A, B, C, DRB1 and DQB1 were typed in roughly 629-630 donors, DQA1 in 500 to 550, DPA1 in 600 to 610, and DPB1 in just under 490. A handful of DR-DQ haplotypes were handled as single units for association and clustering because linkage in the cohort was strong. Across approximately 420 genotyped donors of the cohort, an average of about 220,000 unique TCR beta nucleotide sequences per donor were sequenced, and approximately 17% of those sequences were non-productive. Here is what the overall study found, with its caveats: It was suggested by the authors that the approach could potentially be generalized to other disease states and immunological phenotypes. Roughly uniform sequencing depth across donors was assumed in presence/absence analyses, although this assumption may not hold. Because counts were too low, about 18 rarely observed V segments, including chromosome 9 orphons, were left out of the earlier analysis of several hundred of the donors. Broadly in line with IMGT annotations, most TCR beta V segments showed up in productive rearrangements about 90% or about 30% of the time in an earlier analysis of 587 of the donors. In a later analysis, HLA-associated TCR beta chains showed more clonal expansion and lower generation probabilities than non-associated chains that were equally common. The classifier was reported to diagnose cytomegalovirus status with high specificity and sensitivity in both the original and validation cohorts. A cluster of highly shared sequence variants was judged likely to represent a technical artifact of the sequencing pipeline. A later genetic analysis reported fewer N-insertions in productive TCRs among donors in an Asian-associated ancestry cluster than the roughly 620-donor mean. Three of the identified cytomegalovirus-associated TCR beta chains were confirmed in vitro to be specific for cytomegalovirus antigens. A further reported finding was that TCR beta sequences accurately predicted the HLA-A and HLA-B alleles for most subjects in the first cohort. At a false discovery rate of 0.05, a later analysis linked around 15,000 TCR beta sequences to specific HLA alleles. The cohort was sequenced for TCR beta chains only, and without alpha or paired-chain data the features that could be detected were limited. An association between a missense DCLRE1C variant and V-gene and J-gene trimming of TCR beta chains was found in a later genetic analysis and replicated in an independent cohort. Strong co-occurrence of HLA alleles, especially DR and DQ, made assigning TCR associations to individual alleles difficult. The only immune exposure information available for the cohort was CMV serostatus. The study listed 150 to 200 TCR beta chains as associated with cytomegalovirus. In a later analysis, TCR association rates were found to vary across HLA loci, with the most associated TCRs seen for DRB1 alleles and the fewest for HLA-C alleles. In a later analysis, most CMV-associated TCR beta chains were found to appear HLA-restricted, with HLA associations seemingly driven largely by CMV exposure. Because HLA typing was missing for some donors at each locus, association tests included only the typed subset. While some public TCRs were present in many individuals, most TCR sequences turned up only very rarely across donors. Correlated functional status among segregating V segments might be attributable to linkage disequilibrium, but an unknown experimental factor could not be ruled out. According to a later analysis, parvovirus B19, influenza, CMV and Epstein-Barr virus appeared linked to several top co-occurrence clusters.

The cohort was made up of 650 to 700 healthy bone marrow donors. All cohort members were sampled while nominally healthy, although unrecorded immune exposures were likely present. The donor was CMV seropositive and belonged to the group of some 290 seropositive cohort members. A peripheral blood sample was provided by each donor, and peripheral blood mononuclear cells were used for TCR beta sequencing. The Qiagen DNeasy Blood Extraction Kit was used to extract genomic DNA from the blood cell samples. As for this clone: Its antigen target is currently unknown. Per-nucleotide qualities are absent, and no much larger clonotype sits a single base away.

Library preparation used the immunoSEQ multiplex PCR assay. The multiplex PCR relied on a mix of 60 forward primers for TCR Vbeta segments and 13 reverse primers for TCR Jbeta segments. The CDR3 region of rearranged TCR beta genes was amplified from genomic DNA with a multiplex PCR assay. The Illumina HiSeq System was used to sequence the amplified TCR beta libraries as 87-base-pair reads. The original pipeline was this. Across the 666 repertoires, a later analysis counted approximately 83 million unique TCR beta chains, some 11 million of which were shared by at least two donors. A nearest-neighbor algorithm error-corrected the raw reads and collapsed the reads into unique sequences, merging closely related sequences to remove PCR and sequencing errors. CDR3 sequences were aligned to IMGT reference sequences to assign V, D and J gene segments. For a sequence to be retained, a match of at least six nucleotides to both a V gene segment and a J gene segment was required. Rearrangements were classified as productive when the CDR3 lacked stop codons and remained in frame with V and J, and all other rearrangements were classified as non-productive. CDR3 was defined by IMGT convention, running from the second conserved V-encoded cysteine to the conserved J-encoded phenylalanine. Sequences without an unambiguous match to a single V gene segment were excluded from the earlier analysis of 450 to 650 of the donors. An earlier analysis of a few hundred of the donors classified V segments as functional when productive rearrangements were above 56.7% and as segregating when the standard deviation between donors was above 5%. A statistical classification framework was built for diagnosing cytomegalovirus status from the catalog of TCR beta chain sequences. In a later analysis, V and J genes were assigned by comparing TCR nucleotide sequences against IMGT/GENE-DB human TR gene sequences. Using the TCRdist pipeline, a later analysis assigned CDR3 sequences along with most-parsimonious VDJ recombination scenarios. A later analysis defined each TCR beta chain by its CDR3 amino acid sequence plus V-gene family, and excluded reads lacking a unique V-gene family. A later analysis removed 500 to 600 highly shared, low-generation-probability nucleotide sequences to deal with suspected cross-contamination and a sequencing artifact. In a later analysis, a clonal expansion index for each public chain was calculated from normalized within-repertoire ranks of inferred template counts. In a later analysis, generation probabilities were computed with a VDJ recombination model fitted to out-of-frame rearrangements, and the resulting probabilities were checked against IGoR. In a later analysis, hypergeometric tests were used to score TCR-TCR, TCR-HLA and TCR-CMV co-occurrence, with a repertoire-size bias correction applied to TCR pairs. To estimate false discovery rates, a later analysis permuted the HLA or CMV assignments 20 times. In a later analysis, co-occurring TCRs were grouped using DBSCAN, with TCRdist sequence similarity added in when clustering inside HLA-allele-positive subsets. For co-occurrence clustering, repertoires with fewer than 30,000 or more than 120,000 public chains were excluded, along with several repertoires with anomalous nucleotide sharing. TCRdb obtained this table from immuneACCESS and retained in-frame rearrangements with V and J assigned. These tables miss some clones; where compared with another copy, unresolved V genes account for less than half of the shortfall, and the remainder is unexplained. D and trimming were read from the DNA, whereas the V and J calls and clone size are those reported in that table. This sample is represented by around 36,000 clones; 86% of them were singletons. Of the sample, approximately 10% falls within the top ten clones.

This receptor was identified in a middle-aged woman in good health and CMV-seropositive. Sequenced input: PBMCs.

The nucleotides are TGTGCCAGCAGTAACGTTCCGGGACAGGGTCAGGGGGCCAAAAACATTCAGTACTTC. Translated, this gives CASSNVPGQGQGAKNIQYF. In this chain, TRBV28 is recombined with TRBJ2-4; 9 nucleotides in the junction match TRBD1. The germline V gene provides CDR1 MDHEN and CDR2 SYDVKM. Taken from cysteine to phenylalanine, the CDR3 has 19 residues. CDR3 DNA only is kept here, 57 bases in frame from base 1. V is trimmed back by 5 bases and J by 1 base, and the junction contains 15 bases that no gene match accounts for. When the CDR3 is completed using the reference TRBV28 and TRBJ2-4 genes on either side, the full variable domain is DVKVTQSSRYLVKRTGEKVFLECVQDMDHENMFWYRQDPGLGLRLIYFSYDVKMKEKGDIPEGYSVSREKKERFSLILESASTNQTSMYLCASSNVPGQGQGAKNIQYFGAGTRLSVL.